These 29 T cell receptor beta chains share one sample of origin, sequenced in a study of T cell responses to AZD1222 COVID-19 vaccine. TCRdb keeps only in-frame clones here, not all; method: immunoSEQ multiplex PCR. The sample carries 99,000 or so clones, more than 85% recorded once. The sequencing here drew on peripheral blood, taken on day 0 of AZD1222 vaccination. The receptors shown here come from an adult in good health.

This chain joins TRBV28 and TRBJ2-7; D gene unclear. The germline CDR1 and CDR2 sequences are MDHEN and SYDVKM. With 6 bases removed from V and 3 bases from J, the gap between germline ends came to 9 bases. There are 12 residues in the CDR3. The CDR3 is CASRGIDYEQYF. The CDR3 nucleotides read TGTGCCAGCAGGGGGATAGACTACGAGCAGTACTTC.

The genes are TRBV4-1 and TRBJ2-2; 11 bases align to TRBD2. CDR3 size: 17 residues. Germline trimming cut 1 base from V and 6 bases from J; bases unmatched to any gene: 7. Germline loops: CDR1 MGHRA, CDR2 YSYEKL. The CDR3 is CASSQGLAGGLSGELFF. The CDR3 DNA reads TGCGCCAGCAGCCAAGGTCTAGCGGGAGGACTCTCCGGGGAGCTGTTTTTT.

The rearrangement links TRBV7-9 to TRBJ2-7; 10 positions match TRBD1. The germline V gene encodes CDR1 SEHNR and CDR2 FQNEAQ (reference sequence). The CDR3 contains 18 residues. V lost 2 bases to trimming and J lost 0 bases; unmatched junction nucleotides: 10. This CDR3 reads CASSLTLMTGGASYEQYF. CDR3 coding DNA: TGTGCCAGCAGCTTAACCCTAATGACAGGGGGCGCCTCCTACGAGCAGTACTTC.

This chain links TRBV10-1 with TRBJ1-5; a possible D gene is TRBD1 (6 bases). V dropped 8 bases and J dropped 2 bases, with 10 bases sitting between them. CDR3 length equals 13 residues. Per the germline V gene, CDR1 is WNHNN and CDR2 is SYGVQD (reference sequence). The CDR3 DNA reads as TGCGCCAGCGACAGGTATGGCAATCAGCCCCAGCATTTT. Translated: CASDRYGNQPQHF.

This clone was seen once. The chain uses TRBV27 and TRBJ1-2; D is unclear. Germline V gene lookup returns CDR1 MNHEY and CDR2 SMNVEV (reference sequence). CDR3 length equals 15 residues. V dropped 2 bases and J dropped 2 bases, with 12 bases sitting between them. CDR3 DNA: TGTGCCAGCAGTTTAAGGTCGGAGAAAAACTATGGCTACACCTTC. Residues: CASSLRSEKNYGYTF.

The V gene is TRBV14, the J gene TRBJ2-5; D possibly corresponds to TRBD1 (6 bases). The CDR3 contains 16 residues. V was cut by 4 bases and J by 4 bases, with 19 bases left in between. Germline V gene data show CDR1 as SGHDN and CDR2 as FVKESK. The CDR3, as DNA: TGTGCCAGCAGCCGCCGACAGGCTCACCCACGAGAGACCCAGTACTTC. This sequence encodes CASSRRQAHPRETQYF.

In regard to this clone: Distinct nucleotide sequences in the sample also encode this CDR3. The chain uses TRBV4-3 and TRBJ2-7, with 9 bases lining up with TRBD1. The V gene's germline CDR1 is LGHNA and CDR2 YSLEER. CDR3 length: 13 amino acids. Losses at the gene ends were 3 bases for V and 4 bases for J; bases not matched to a gene: 1. For the CDR3, the DNA is TGCGCCAGCAGCCAGGACAGGGGTTACGAGCAGTACTTC. Protein sequence: CASSQDRGYEQYF.

The rearrangement uses TRBV3-1 (or the pseudogene TRBV3-2) and TRBJ2-7; weak D call: TRBD1 (5 bases). Germline loops: CDR1 LGHDT, CDR2 YNNKEL (reference sequence). The CDR3 has 15 residues. V shed 1 base and J shed 2 bases, with 12 bases lying between them. CDR3 in amino acids: CASSQGKTVPYEQYF. CDR3 bases: TGTGCCAGCAGCCAAGGGAAGACAGTCCCCTACGAGCAGTACTTC.

The chain carries TRBV6-5 and TRBJ1-1; D is unresolved. Germline V gene sequence: CDR1 MNHEY, CDR2 SVGAGI. CDR3 size: 14 residues. V lost 5 bases and J lost 6, with 16 bases in between. CDR3 in amino acids: CASSSLDPDAEAFF. The CDR3, as DNA: TGTGCCAGCAGTAGCCTTGACCCGGACGCTGAAGCTTTCTTT.

This chain links TRBV14 with TRBJ2-3; 8 nucleotides line up with TRBD1. V trimming: 7 bases; J trimming: 2 bases; junction bases outside the gene matches: 8. Looked up from germline, CDR1 is SGHDN and CDR2 is FVKESK. The CDR3 extends over 15 amino acids. This CDR3 reads CASTLGQGNTDTQYF. The CDR3 nucleotides are TGTGCCAGCACTTTAGGACAGGGCAACACAGATACGCAGTATTTT.

The chain is built from TRBV12-5 and TRBJ1-1; tentative D call: TRBD1 (5 bases). The V end lost 2 bases, the J end lost 9 bases, and 16 bases lay between the germline ends. The CDR3 has 14 amino acids. CDR1 is LGHNT and CDR2 is FRNRAP in the germline V gene. The CDR3 protein is CASGLWGRGGKAFF. In DNA form, the CDR3 reads TGTGCTAGTGGTTTGTGGGGAAGGGGAGGGAAAGCTTTCTTT.

The chain combines TRBV19 with TRBJ1-5, with D unresolved. Germline CDR1 reads LNHDA; CDR2 reads SQIVND (reference sequence). V lost 6 bases, J lost 6 bases, and 15 bases lay in between. The CDR3 runs 14 residues. CDR3 amino acids: CASSPPRERQPQHF. DNA of the CDR3: TGTGCCAGTAGCCCCCCTAGGGAGCGTCAGCCCCAGCATTTT. The variable domain in full, completed from reference TRBV19 and TRBJ1-5, reads DGGITQSPKYLFRKEGQNVTLSCEQNLNHDAMYWYRQDPGQGLRLIYYSQIVNDFQKGDIAEGYSVSREKKESFPLTVTSAQKNPTAFYLCASSPPRERQPQHFGDGTRLSIL.

This clone was seen only a few times. The chain employs TRBV4-1 and TRBJ2-3, with D perhaps TRBD1 (6 bases). The CDR3 sequence is 16 residues long. Looked up from germline, CDR1 is MGHRA and CDR2 is YSYEKL. Trimming left V 7 bases short and J 5 bases short, with 22 bases between. CDR3 in DNA: TGCGCCAGCAAAAGAACCGGGACAAACCAGGGAGATACGCAGTATTTT. Encoded protein: CASKRTGTNQGDTQYF.

In nucleotides, the CDR3 is TGTGCCATCAGTGATGCGTCAGCTACAACTAATGAAAAACTGTTTTTT. Protein product: CAISDASATTNEKLFF. The chain links TRBV10-3 to TRBJ1-4; D not certain. CDR1 is ENHRY and CDR2 is SYGVKD in the germline V gene. V was shortened by 3 bases and J by 0 bases, with 11 bases between the two germline ends. This CDR3 spans 16 amino acids.

The genes are TRBV6-6 and TRBJ1-6; D uncertain. The ends were cut back, 4 bases at V and 0 bases at J, with 10 bases in the middle. CDR3 length: 16 amino acids. Germline V lookup: CDR1 MNHNY, CDR2 SVGAGI (reference sequence). CDR3 DNA: TGTGCCAGCAGTTCGAGTCCGAGCTCCTATAATTCACCCCTCCACTTT. Amino acid sequence: CASSSSPSSYNSPLHF.

This clone has just one count. The J gene is TRBJ1-1, the V gene TRBV10-3; TRBD1 is a possible D gene (5 bases). The CDR3 extends over 10 amino acids. Germline CDR1 and CDR2: ENHRY and SYGVKD. Here the CDR3 DNA reads TGTGCTACTTGGGGGACTTTGACTTTCTTT. Protein product: CATWGTLTFF.

The V and J genes are TRBV6-2 or TRBV6-3 and TRBJ2-4, with no clear D. Germline V CDR1 and CDR2: MNHEY, SVGEGT. CDR3 size: 14 residues. Trimming removed 2 bases at V and 0 bases at J, with 5 bases between. CDR3 amino acids: CASSYNLAKNIQYF. CDR3 bases: TGTGCCAGCAGTTACAACCTAGCCAAAAACATTCAGTACTTC.

The V gene is TRBV7-6, the J gene TRBJ1-3, with D tentatively TRBD1 (6 bases). Per the germline V gene, CDR1 is SGHVS and CDR2 is FNYEAQ. The CDR3 contains 15 residues. V lost 1 base, J lost 4 bases, and 11 bases lay in between. The chain's CDR3 is CASSLGTALGNTIYF. The CDR3 DNA follows: TGTGCCAGCAGCTTAGGGACAGCCCTGGGAAACACCATATATTTT.

The V gene is TRBV18, the J gene TRBJ1-1, with D possibly TRBD1 on 6 matching bases. Trimming stripped 2 bases from V and 7 bases from J, with 14 bases between. The germline CDR1 and CDR2 sequences are KGHSH and LQKENI. The CDR3 has 14 residues. The CDR3 loop reads CASSPGGGSIEAFF. The DNA for the CDR3 is TGTGCCAGCTCACCAGGGGGGGGCTCAATTGAAGCTTTCTTT.

The chain employs TRBV18 and TRBJ2-1, with 9 bases matching TRBD2. The CDR3 contains 18 residues. V shed 3 bases and J 10 bases; nucleotides not matched to a gene: 19. CDR1 KGHSH and CDR2 LQKENI come from the germline V gene. The CDR3 DNA reads as TGTGCCAGCTCACCGGGACAGAACAGCGGGAGGCCCCTCGGGGAGCAGTTCTTC. Translated, it gives CASSPGQNSGRPLGEQFF.

This chain joins TRBV28 and TRBJ1-5, with D perhaps matching TRBD1 (6 bases). The V end was cut by 7 bases, the J end by 6 bases, with 16 bases between. CDR1 MDHEN and CDR2 SYDVKM come from the germline V gene. The length of the CDR3 is 14 residues. In DNA, the CDR3 is TGTGCCAGCAAAGTAGGTCAGGGGACTCAGCCCCAGCATTTT. This encodes CASKVGQGTQPQHF.

The rearrangement uses TRBV5-1 and TRBJ1-5; D gene unclear. Germline V gene sequence: CDR1 SGHRS, CDR2 YFSETQ. The CDR3 totals 15 residues. Trimming removed 0 bases from V and 0 bases from J, with 7 bases in between. This CDR3 is CASSLEPYSNQPQHF. The CDR3 coding sequence is TGCGCCAGCAGCTTGGAGCCCTATAGCAATCAGCCCCAGCATTTT.

This chain joins TRBV28 and TRBJ2-6; 7 bases line up with TRBD1. The length of the CDR3 is 16 residues. Trimming removed 4 bases from V and 0 bases from J; junction bases left unmatched: 3. Germline V gene sequence: CDR1 MDHEN, CDR2 SYDVKM. CDR3 in DNA: TGTGCCAGCAGTTCCTGGGACAGCTCTGGGGCCAACGTCCTGACTTTC. Translating gives CASSSWDSSGANVLTF.

A note on this clone: In the same sample, other DNA sequences code for this CDR3. The gene calls are TRBV7-2 and TRBJ1-2; a possible D gene is TRBD1 (6 bases). Germline CDR1 SGHTA, CDR2 FQGNSA. The CDR3 has 13 amino acids. Trimming removed 5 bases from V and 2 bases from J, with 9 bases in between. In DNA form, the CDR3 reads TGTGCCAGCAGCCCCGACAGGAACTATGGCTACACCTTC. Protein sequence: CASSPDRNYGYTF.

The chain recombines TRBV21-1 with TRBJ1-6. TRBV21-1 has pseudogene status. This CDR3 contains 15 residues. CDR3 nucleotide sequence: TGTGCCAGCGAAGACGTAACCCCTTATAATTCACCCCTCCACTTT. Translated, it gives CASEDVTPYNSPLHF.

The CDR3 nucleotides are TGTGCCAGTAGTGCACACCGGGGAAATCAGGGGTACACCATATATTTT. This translates into CASSAHRGNQGYTIYF. V usage is TRBV19 and J usage is TRBJ1-3, with a possible D match to TRBD1 (6 bases). Germline CDR1 reads LNHDA; CDR2 reads SQIVND (reference sequence). V lost 5 bases and J lost 8, with 22 bases in between. The CDR3 spans 16 residues.

V usage is TRBV6-5 and J usage is TRBJ1-2; TRBD1 matches at 7 bases. V trimming: 5 bases; J trimming: 4 bases; junction bases outside the gene matches: 10. This CDR3 is built from 15 residues. Germline CDR1 is MNHEY and CDR2 is SVGAGI. The CDR3 sequence: CASSRSGGAFYGYTF. In nucleotides, the CDR3 is TGTGCCAGCAGTCGGTCAGGGGGGGCTTTCTATGGCTACACCTTC.

The chain has TRBV27 and TRBJ2-2; D not resolved. Trimming removed 10 bases from V and 7 bases from J, with 10 bases in between. CDR3 size: 11 residues. Germline lookup yields CDR1 MNHEY and CDR2 SMNVEV (reference sequence). This CDR3 reads CATNLGGELFF. For the CDR3, the DNA is TGTGCCACCAACCTAGGCGGGGAGCTGTTTTTT.

The chain recombines TRBV4-1 with TRBJ1-3, with D tentatively TRBD1 (5 bases). The CDR3 has 17 residues. V was pared by 2 bases and J by 0 bases, with 14 bases between. CDR1 MGHRA and CDR2 YSYEKL come from the germline V gene. The CDR3 region is CASSQWGTGRSGNTIYF. CDR3 nucleotide sequence: TGCGCCAGCAGCCAATGGGGGACGGGACGCTCTGGAAACACCATATATTTT.